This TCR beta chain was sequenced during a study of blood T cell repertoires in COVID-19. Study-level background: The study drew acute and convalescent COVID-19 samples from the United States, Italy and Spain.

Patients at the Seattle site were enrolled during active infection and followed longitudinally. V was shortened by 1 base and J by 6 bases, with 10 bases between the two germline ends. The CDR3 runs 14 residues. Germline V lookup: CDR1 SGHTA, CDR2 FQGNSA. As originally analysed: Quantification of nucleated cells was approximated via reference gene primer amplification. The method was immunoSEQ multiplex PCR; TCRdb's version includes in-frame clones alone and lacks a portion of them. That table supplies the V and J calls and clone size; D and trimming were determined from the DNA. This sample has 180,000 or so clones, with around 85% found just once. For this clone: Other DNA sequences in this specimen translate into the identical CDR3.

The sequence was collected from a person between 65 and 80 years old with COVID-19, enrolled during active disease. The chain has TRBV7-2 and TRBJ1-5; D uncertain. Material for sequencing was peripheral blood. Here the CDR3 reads CASSLGSPGQPQHF. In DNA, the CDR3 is TGTGCCAGCAGCTTAGGATCCCCGGGTCAGCCCCAGCATTTT.